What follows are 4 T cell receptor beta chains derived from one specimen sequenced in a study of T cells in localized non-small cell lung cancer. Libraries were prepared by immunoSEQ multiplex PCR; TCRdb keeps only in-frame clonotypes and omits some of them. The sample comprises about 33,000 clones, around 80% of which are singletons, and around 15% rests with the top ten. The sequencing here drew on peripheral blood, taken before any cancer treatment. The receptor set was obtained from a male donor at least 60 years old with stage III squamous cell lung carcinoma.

CDR3 bases: TGTGCCAGCAGCTTGGCCAGCCTCCTCGATGGCTACACCTTC. Its protein product is CASSLASLLDGYTF. The V and J genes are TRBV7-9 and TRBJ1-2; no definite D call. V was trimmed by 3 bases and J by 6 bases, leaving 14 bases between them. Germline CDR1 SEHNR, CDR2 FQNEAQ (reference sequence). CDR3 length: 14 amino acids.

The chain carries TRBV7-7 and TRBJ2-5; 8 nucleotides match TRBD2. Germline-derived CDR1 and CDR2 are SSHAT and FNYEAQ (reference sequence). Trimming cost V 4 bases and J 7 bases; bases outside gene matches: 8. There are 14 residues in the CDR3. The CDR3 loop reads CASSSGSGIGTQYF. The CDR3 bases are TGTGCCAGCAGCTCAGGTAGCGGGATCGGGACCCAGTACTTC. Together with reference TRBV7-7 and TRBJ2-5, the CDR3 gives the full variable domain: GAGVSQSPRYKVTKRGQDVTLRCDPISSHATLYWYQQALGQGPEFLTYFNYEAQPDKSGLPSDRFSAERPEGSISTLTIQRTEQRDSAMYRCASSSGSGIGTQYFGPGTRLLVL.

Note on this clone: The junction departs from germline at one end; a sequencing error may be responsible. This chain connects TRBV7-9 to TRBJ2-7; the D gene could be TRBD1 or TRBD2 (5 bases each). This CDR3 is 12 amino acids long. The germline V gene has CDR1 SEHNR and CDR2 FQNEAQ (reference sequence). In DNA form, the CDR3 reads TGTGCCAGCAGCTTCGCCGACCGGGGCCCAAGCTTC. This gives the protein CASSFADRGPSF.

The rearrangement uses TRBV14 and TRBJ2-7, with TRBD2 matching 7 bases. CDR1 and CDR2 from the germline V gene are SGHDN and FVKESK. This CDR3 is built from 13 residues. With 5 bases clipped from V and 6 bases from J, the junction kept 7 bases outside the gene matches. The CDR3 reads CASSSQRGIEQYF. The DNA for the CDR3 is TGTGCCAGCAGCTCCCAGCGGGGAATCGAGCAGTACTTC.